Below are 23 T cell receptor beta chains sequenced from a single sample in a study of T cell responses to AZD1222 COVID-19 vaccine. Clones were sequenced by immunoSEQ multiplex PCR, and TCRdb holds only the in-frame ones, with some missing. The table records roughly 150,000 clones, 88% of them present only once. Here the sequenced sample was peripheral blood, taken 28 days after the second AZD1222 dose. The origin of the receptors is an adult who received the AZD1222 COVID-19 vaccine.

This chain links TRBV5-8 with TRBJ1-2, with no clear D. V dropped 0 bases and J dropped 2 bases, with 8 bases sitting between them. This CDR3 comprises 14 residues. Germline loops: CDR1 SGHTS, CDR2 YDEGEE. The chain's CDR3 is CASSLAGRNYGYTF. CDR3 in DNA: TGTGCCAGCAGCTTGGCTGGTAGAAACTATGGCTACACCTTC. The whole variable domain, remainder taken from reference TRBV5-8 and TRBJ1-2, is EAGVTQSPTHLIKTRGQQATLRCSPISGHTSVYWYQQALGLGLQFLLWYDEGEERNRGNFPPRFSGRQFPNYSSELNVNALELEDSALYLCASSLAGRNYGYTFGSGTRLTVV.

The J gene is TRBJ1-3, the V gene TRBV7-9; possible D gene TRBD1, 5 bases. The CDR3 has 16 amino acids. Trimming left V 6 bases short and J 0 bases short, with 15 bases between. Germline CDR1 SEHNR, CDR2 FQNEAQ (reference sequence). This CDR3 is CASRKGRQSSGNTIYF. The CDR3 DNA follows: TGTGCCAGCAGAAAGGGACGGCAAAGCTCTGGAAACACCATATATTTT.

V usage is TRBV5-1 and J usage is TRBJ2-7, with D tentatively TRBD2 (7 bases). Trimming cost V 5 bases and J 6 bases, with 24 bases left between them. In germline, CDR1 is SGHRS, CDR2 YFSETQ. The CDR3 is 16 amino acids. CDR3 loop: CASSFTGRTGGFEQYF. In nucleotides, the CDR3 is TGCGCCAGCAGTTTTACTGGACGGACGGGGGGCTTCGAGCAGTACTTC.

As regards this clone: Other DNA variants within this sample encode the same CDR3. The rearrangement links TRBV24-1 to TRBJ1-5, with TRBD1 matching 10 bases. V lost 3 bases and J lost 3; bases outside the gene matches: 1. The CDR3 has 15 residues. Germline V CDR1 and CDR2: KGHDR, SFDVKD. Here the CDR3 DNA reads TGTGCCACCAGTGATGGACAGGGGGTCAATCAGCCCCAGCATTTT. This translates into CATSDGQGVNQPQHF.

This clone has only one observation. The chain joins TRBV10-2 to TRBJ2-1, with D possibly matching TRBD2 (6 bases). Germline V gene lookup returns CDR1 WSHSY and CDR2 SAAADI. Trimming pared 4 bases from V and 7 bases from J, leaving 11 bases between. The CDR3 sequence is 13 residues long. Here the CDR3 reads CASSAATRNEQFF. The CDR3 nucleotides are TGCGCCAGCAGTGCTGCGACTAGGAATGAGCAGTTCTTC.

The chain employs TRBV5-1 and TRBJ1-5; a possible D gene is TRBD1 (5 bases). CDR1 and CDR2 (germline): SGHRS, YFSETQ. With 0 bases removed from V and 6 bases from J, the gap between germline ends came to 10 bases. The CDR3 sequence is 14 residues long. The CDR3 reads CASSLEGGTQPQHF. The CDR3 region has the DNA TGCGCCAGCAGCTTGGAAGGAGGGACTCAGCCCCAGCATTTT. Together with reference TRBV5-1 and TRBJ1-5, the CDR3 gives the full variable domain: KAGVTQTPRYLIKTRGQQVTLSCSPISGHRSVSWYQQTPGQGLQFLFEYFSETQRNKGNFPGRFSGRQFSNSRSEMNVSTLELGDSALYLCASSLEGGTQPQHFGDGTRLSIL.

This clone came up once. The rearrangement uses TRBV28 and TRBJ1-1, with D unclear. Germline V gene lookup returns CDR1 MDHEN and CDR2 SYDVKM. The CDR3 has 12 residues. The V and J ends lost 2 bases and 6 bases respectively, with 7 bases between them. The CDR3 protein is CASSLVRAEAFF. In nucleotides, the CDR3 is TGTGCCAGCAGTTTAGTTAGGGCTGAAGCTTTCTTT.

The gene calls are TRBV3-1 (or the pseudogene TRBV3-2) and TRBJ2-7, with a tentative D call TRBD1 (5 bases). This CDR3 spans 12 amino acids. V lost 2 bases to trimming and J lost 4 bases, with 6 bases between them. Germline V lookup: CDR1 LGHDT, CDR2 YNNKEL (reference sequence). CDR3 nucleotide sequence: TGTGCCAGCAGCCAAACAGGTTACGAGCAGTACTTC. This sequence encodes CASSQTGYEQYF.

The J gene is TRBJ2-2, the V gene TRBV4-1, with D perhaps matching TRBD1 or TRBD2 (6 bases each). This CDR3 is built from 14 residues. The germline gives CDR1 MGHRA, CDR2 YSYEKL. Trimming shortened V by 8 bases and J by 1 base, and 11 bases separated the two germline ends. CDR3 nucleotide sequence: TGCGCCAGCGGGGGGCAGCAGAACACCGGGGAGCTGTTTTTT. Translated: CASGGQQNTGELFF.

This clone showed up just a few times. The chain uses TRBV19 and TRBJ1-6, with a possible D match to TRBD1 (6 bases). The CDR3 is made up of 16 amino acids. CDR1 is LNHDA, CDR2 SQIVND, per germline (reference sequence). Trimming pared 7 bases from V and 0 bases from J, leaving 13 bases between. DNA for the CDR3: TGTGCCAGTACTCCACGGGACACCTCCTATAATTCACCCCTCCACTTT. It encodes CASTPRDTSYNSPLHF.

The CDR3 nucleotides read TGTGCCAGCAGCTTTTTCGGGAGCTCCTATAATTCACCCCTCCACTTT. This translates into CASSFFGSSYNSPLHF. This chain uses TRBV5-8 with TRBJ1-6; D is ambiguous. The CDR3 is 16 residues long. Germline CDR1 and CDR2: SGHTS and YDEGEE. With 2 bases removed from V and 0 bases from J, the gap between germline ends came to 9 bases. The full variable domain, rest sourced from reference TRBV5-8 and TRBJ1-6, is EAGVTQSPTHLIKTRGQQATLRCSPISGHTSVYWYQQALGLGLQFLLWYDEGEERNRGNFPPRFSGRQFPNYSSELNVNALELEDSALYLCASSFFGSSYNSPLHFGNGTRLTVT.

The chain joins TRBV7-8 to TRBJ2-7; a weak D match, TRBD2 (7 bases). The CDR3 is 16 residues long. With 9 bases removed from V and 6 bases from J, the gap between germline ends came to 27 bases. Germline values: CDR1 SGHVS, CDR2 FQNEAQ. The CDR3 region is CASYPGRGARPSEQYF. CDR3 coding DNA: TGTGCCAGTTACCCTGGGAGGGGGGCCAGGCCCTCCGAGCAGTACTTC.

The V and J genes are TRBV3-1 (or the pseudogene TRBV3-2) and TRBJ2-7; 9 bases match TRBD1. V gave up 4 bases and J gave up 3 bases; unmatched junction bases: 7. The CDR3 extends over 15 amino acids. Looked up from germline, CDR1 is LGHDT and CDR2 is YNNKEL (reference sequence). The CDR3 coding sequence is TGTGCCAGCAGCCTGCGACAGGGGGTAGGCTACGAGCAGTACTTC. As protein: CASSLRQGVGYEQYF.

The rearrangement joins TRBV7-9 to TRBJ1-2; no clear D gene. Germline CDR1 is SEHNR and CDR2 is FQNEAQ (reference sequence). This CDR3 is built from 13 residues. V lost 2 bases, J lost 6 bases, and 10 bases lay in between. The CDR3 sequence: CASSLPRRDGYTF. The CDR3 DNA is TGTGCCAGCAGCTTACCTCGAAGGGATGGCTACACCTTC.

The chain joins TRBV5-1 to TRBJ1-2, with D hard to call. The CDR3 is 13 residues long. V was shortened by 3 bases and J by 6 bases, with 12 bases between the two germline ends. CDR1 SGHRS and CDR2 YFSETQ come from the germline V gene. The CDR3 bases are TGCGCCAGCAGCTCTGCGGGGTCAGATGGCTACACCTTC. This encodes CASSSAGSDGYTF.

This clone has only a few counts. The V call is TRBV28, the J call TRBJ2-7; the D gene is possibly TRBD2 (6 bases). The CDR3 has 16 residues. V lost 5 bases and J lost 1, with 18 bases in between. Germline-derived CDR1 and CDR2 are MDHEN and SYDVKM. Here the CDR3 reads CASSPRGGAVSYEQYF. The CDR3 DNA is TGTGCCAGCAGTCCTCGTGGAGGGGCGGTGTCCTACGAGCAGTACTTC.

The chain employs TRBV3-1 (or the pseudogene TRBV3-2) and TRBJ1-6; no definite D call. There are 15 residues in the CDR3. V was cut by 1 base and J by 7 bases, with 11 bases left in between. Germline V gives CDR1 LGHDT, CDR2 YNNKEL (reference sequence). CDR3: CASSQGFDSNSPLHF. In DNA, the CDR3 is TGTGCCAGCAGCCAAGGTTTCGACTCCAATTCACCCCTCCACTTT.

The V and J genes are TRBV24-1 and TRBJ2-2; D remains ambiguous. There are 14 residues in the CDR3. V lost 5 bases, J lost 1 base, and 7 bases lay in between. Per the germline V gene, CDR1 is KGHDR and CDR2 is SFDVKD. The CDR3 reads CATSAGWNTGELFF. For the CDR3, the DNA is TGTGCCACCAGTGCGGGCTGGAACACCGGGGAGCTGTTTTTT.

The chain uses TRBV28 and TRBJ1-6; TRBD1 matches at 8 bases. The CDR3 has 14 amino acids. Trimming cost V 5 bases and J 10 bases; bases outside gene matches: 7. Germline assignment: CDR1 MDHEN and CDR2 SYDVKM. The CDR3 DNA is TGTGCCAGCAGTCGACAGGGGTCGGGATCACCCCTCCACTTT. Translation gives CASSRQGSGSPLHF.

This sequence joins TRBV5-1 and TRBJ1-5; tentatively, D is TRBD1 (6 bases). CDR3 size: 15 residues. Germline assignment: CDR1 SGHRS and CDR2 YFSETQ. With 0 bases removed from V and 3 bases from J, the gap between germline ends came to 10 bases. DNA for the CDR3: TGCGCCAGCAGCTTGGTAGGGGACACCAATCAGCCCCAGCATTTT. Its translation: CASSLVGDTNQPQHF.

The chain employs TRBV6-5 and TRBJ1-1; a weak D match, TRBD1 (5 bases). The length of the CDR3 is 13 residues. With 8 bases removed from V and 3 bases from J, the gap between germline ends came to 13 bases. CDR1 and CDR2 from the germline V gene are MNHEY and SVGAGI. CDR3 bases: TGTGCCAGCGAGCGGGGGAGGGACACTGAAGCTTTCTTT. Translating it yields CASERGRDTEAFF.

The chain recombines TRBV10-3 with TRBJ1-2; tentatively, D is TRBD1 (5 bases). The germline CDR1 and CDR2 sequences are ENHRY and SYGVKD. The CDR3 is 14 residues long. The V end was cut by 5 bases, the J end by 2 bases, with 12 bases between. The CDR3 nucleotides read TGTGCCATCAGTCCTGGGGCGGAAAACTATGGCTACACCTTC. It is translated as CAISPGAENYGYTF.

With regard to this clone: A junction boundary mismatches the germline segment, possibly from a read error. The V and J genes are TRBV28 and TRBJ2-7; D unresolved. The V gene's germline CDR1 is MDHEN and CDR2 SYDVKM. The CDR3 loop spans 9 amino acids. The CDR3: CASSFPLSF. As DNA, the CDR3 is TGTGCCAGCAGTTTTCCCTTGAGCTTC.